Presented here are 18 T cell receptor beta chains from one specimen sequenced in a study of T cell clones after liver transplantation. TCRdb's table, derived via immunoSEQ multiplex PCR, lists solely in-frame clones and lacks some. The sample has roughly 73,000 clones, roughly 80% seen once; the top ten hold about 0.64%. Sample: CD4+ T cells from blood, taken before liver transplant. The receptors were gathered from a human donor who received a liver transplant.

The chain employs TRBV30 and TRBJ2-7; tentatively, D is TRBD1 (5 bases). Between the trimmed V and J ends, which lost 7 bases and 3 bases, there was a span of 13 bases. The CDR3 runs to 12 residues. The V gene's germline CDR1 is GTSNPN and CDR2 SVGIG (reference sequence). The DNA for the CDR3 is TGTGCCTCGGTGGGGCAGCTCTACGAGCAGTACTTC. Encoded protein: CASVGQLYEQYF.

This chain links TRBV27 with TRBJ1-4; D gene ambiguous. Germline values: CDR1 MNHEY, CDR2 SMNVEV (reference sequence). The CDR3 contains 16 residues. V was clipped by 2 bases and J by 4 bases, with 14 bases between them. The CDR3 spells CASSLAPGLNNEKLFF. CDR3 DNA sequence: TGTGCCAGCAGTTTAGCGCCGGGTCTTAATAATGAAAAACTGTTTTTT.

CDR3 loop: CASTATGVGTEAFF. In DNA, the CDR3 is TGTGCCAGCACCGCCACTGGGGTTGGCACTGAAGCTTTCTTT. The rearrangement uses TRBV2 and TRBJ1-1; D remains unclear. V lost 7 bases and J lost 4, with 16 bases in between. Germline CDR1 is SNHLY and CDR2 is FYNNEI. The CDR3 runs 14 residues.

This chain connects TRBV28 to TRBJ1-3; 10 positions match TRBD1. Germline V gives CDR1 MDHEN, CDR2 SYDVKM. J lost 1 base, V lost 5 bases, and 11 bases had no gene match. The CDR3 length is 18 residues. The CDR3 is CASSPRQGAERSGNTIYF. The CDR3 DNA is TGTGCCAGCAGTCCTCGACAGGGGGCGGAGAGGTCTGGAAACACCATATATTTT.

The V and J genes are TRBV6-5 and TRBJ2-7; 12 positions agree with TRBD1. Germline CDR1 is MNHEY and CDR2 is SVGAGI. The CDR3 runs 15 residues. Trimming at V came to 5 bases and at J to 5 bases, leaving 7 bases not matched to a gene. CDR3: CASSRAGTGGNEQYF. The CDR3 coding sequence is TGTGCCAGCAGTCGGGCCGGGACAGGGGGCAACGAGCAGTACTTC.

V usage is TRBV23-1 and J usage is TRBJ2-6; D unresolved. TRBV23-1 is classed as an ORF, of uncertain function. V was pared by 5 bases and J by 5 bases, with 19 bases between. CDR3 length equals 17 residues. CDR3 region: CASSTRTQQSRANVLTF. CDR3 DNA: TGCGCCAGCAGTACACGTACGCAACAAAGTCGGGCCAACGTCCTGACTTTC.

This sequence joins TRBV11-2 and TRBJ2-7; D might be TRBD2 (5 bases). The CDR3 spans 14 residues. Trimming left V 5 bases short and J 3 bases short, with 14 bases between. CDR1 and CDR2 from the germline V gene are SGHAT and FQNNGV. CDR3 protein: CASSAVRGLYEQYF. CDR3 DNA: TGTGCCAGCAGCGCAGTCCGAGGGCTCTACGAGCAGTACTTC. Full variable domain (remainder filled in from reference TRBV11-2 and TRBJ2-7): EAGVAQSPRYKIIEKRQSVAFWCNPISGHATLYWYQQILGQGPKLLIQFQNNGVVDDSQLPKDRFSAERLKGVDSTLKIQPAKLEDSAVYLCASSAVRGLYEQYFGPGTRLTVT.

This clone was seen just once. This chain links TRBV7-9 with TRBJ2-5; 8 bases align to TRBD1. Germline V gives CDR1 SEHNR, CDR2 FQNEAQ (reference sequence). The CDR3 runs 15 residues. Trimming cost V 5 bases and J 2 bases; bases outside gene matches: 7. DNA for the CDR3: TGTGCCAGCAGCCTAGGACAGGGTTGGCAAGAGACCCAGTACTTC. It encodes CASSLGQGWQETQYF.

The J gene is TRBJ2-3, the V gene TRBV7-2, with D possibly matching TRBD2 (5 bases). The germline V gene has CDR1 SGHTA and CDR2 FQGNSA. This CDR3 comprises 13 residues. Trimming cost V 3 bases and J 6 bases, with 10 bases left between them. Here the CDR3 reads CASSLDFGDTQYF. The DNA for the CDR3 is TGTGCCAGCAGCTTGGACTTCGGGGATACGCAGTATTTT.

The genes are TRBV7-2 and TRBJ2-7, with 7 bases matching TRBD1. Looked up from germline, CDR1 is SGHTA and CDR2 is FQGNSA. The CDR3 extends over 17 amino acids. Trimming removed 3 bases from V and 4 bases from J; junction bases left unmatched: 15. The CDR3 loop is CASSLGPGHRGRYEQYF. CDR3 DNA sequence: TGTGCCAGCAGCTTGGGGCCTGGGCACAGGGGAAGATACGAGCAGTACTTC.

This clone is a singleton in its sample. The rearrangement links TRBV9 to TRBJ1-2; D unclear. Germline loops: CDR1 SGDLS, CDR2 YYNGEE. Trimming took off 5 bases at V and 1 base at J, with 9 bases between the two ends. The CDR3 covers 13 residues. The CDR3 nucleotides read TGTGCCAGCAGGGGTGTGTTTAACTATGGCTACACCTTC. Translating it yields CASRGVFNYGYTF. Complete variable domain (other parts from reference TRBV9 and TRBJ1-2): DSGVTQTPKHLITATGQRVTLRCSPRSGDLSVYWYQQSLDQGLQFLIQYYNGEERAKGNILERFSAQQFPDLHSELNLSSLELGDSALYFCASRGVFNYGYTFGSGTRLTVV.

Here the CDR3 reads CASSSLGETGRPLTAQYF. CDR3 bases: TGTGCCAGCAGTAGCCTGGGGGAGACAGGCCGACCACTGACGGCCCAGTACTTC. The rearrangement links TRBV28 to TRBJ2-5; maybe TRBD1 (6 bases). Germline assignment: CDR1 MDHEN and CDR2 SYDVKM. The CDR3 contains 18 residues. Trimming cost V 5 bases and J 9 bases, with 31 bases left between them.

This rearrangement joins TRBV14 to TRBJ1-1; unclear D gene. This CDR3 has 14 amino acids. Looked up from germline, CDR1 is SGHDN and CDR2 is FVKESK. Trimming pared 4 bases from V and 4 bases from J, leaving 13 bases between. CDR3 region: CASSRRPSSTEAFF. The CDR3 DNA follows: TGTGCCAGCAGCCGGAGACCCTCCTCCACTGAAGCTTTCTTT.

V and J are TRBV2 and TRBJ1-5; D possibly corresponds to TRBD1 (5 bases). V gave up 5 bases and J gave up 3 bases, with 11 bases separating them. The germline V gene has CDR1 SNHLY and CDR2 FYNNEI. The CDR3 length is 14 residues. In DNA, the CDR3 is TGTGCCAGCAGTCTAGACAGCTTCAATCAGCCCCAGCATTTT. Protein product: CASSLDSFNQPQHF. Based on the CDR3 plus reference TRBV2 and TRBJ1-5, the full variable domain is EPEVTQTPSHQVTQMGQEVILRCVPISNHLYFYWYRQILGQKVEFLVSFYNNEISEKSEIFDDQFSVERPDGSNFTLKIRSTKLEDSAMYFCASSLDSFNQPQHFGDGTRLSIL.

This clone has a single count. The chain recombines TRBV28 with TRBJ1-5, with a tentative D call TRBD1 (5 bases). This CDR3 has 15 residues. CDR1 is MDHEN and CDR2 is SYDVKM in the germline V gene. V was pared by 2 bases and J by 0 bases, with 8 bases between. This CDR3 reads CASSLGGTSNQPQHF. CDR3 nucleotides: TGTGCCAGCAGTTTAGGGGGGACTAGCAATCAGCCCCAGCATTTT.

The chain employs TRBV6-1 and TRBJ1-2; 7 bases map to TRBD1. The CDR3 covers 12 residues. Losses at the gene ends were 5 bases for V and 8 bases for J; bases not matched to a gene: 5. The germline V gene encodes CDR1 MNHNS and CDR2 SASEGT. The CDR3: CASSPQGYGYTF. In DNA form, the CDR3 reads TGTGCCAGCAGTCCACAGGGGTACGGCTACACCTTC.

The chain employs TRBV6-5 and TRBJ2-1, with 7 positions matching TRBD2. The germline CDR1 and CDR2 sequences are MNHEY and SVGAGI. The CDR3 length is 13 residues. The ends lost 6 bases at V and 7 bases at J; junction bases unmatched: 6. In DNA form, the CDR3 reads TGTGCCAGCAGGCTAGCGGTGGGGAATGAGCAGTTCTTC. Amino acids: CASRLAVGNEQFF.

This clone was seen only a few times. The chain joins TRBV5-1 to TRBJ2-1; 13 bases are a match to TRBD2. Unmatched junction bases numbered 6, after V lost 2 bases and J lost 7 bases. Germline V gene sequence: CDR1 SGHRS, CDR2 YFSETQ. The CDR3 totals 16 residues. The CDR3 here is CASSFPRTSGRNEQFF. In DNA, the CDR3 is TGCGCCAGCAGCTTCCCCCGGACTAGCGGGAGAAATGAGCAGTTCTTC. Full variable domain (missing parts from reference TRBV5-1 and TRBJ2-1): KAGVTQTPRYLIKTRGQQVTLSCSPISGHRSVSWYQQTPGQGLQFLFEYFSETQRNKGNFPGRFSGRQFSNSRSEMNVSTLELGDSALYLCASSFPRTSGRNEQFFGPGTRLTVL.